Listed here is a single TCR beta chain. Its specificity is not known. The data stem from a study of early T cells in non-severe SARS-CoV-2 infection. Study as a whole: Chains stayed unpaired after sequencing of bulk RNA from unsorted whole blood.

Individual cDNA molecules carried attached unique molecular identifiers. TCRdb used MiXCR to reprocess the 5' RACE reads, holding one entry per CDR3 protein. This sample has some 64,000 distinct CDR3 sequences, with approximately 10% found just once. General observations from the study: Reliance on VDJdb matching favored anti-spike CD8 responses; private and CD4 specificities were missed.

CDR1 and CDR2 (germline): MNHEY, SVGAGI. This CDR3 region has 13 residues. V trimming: 7 bases; J trimming: 12 bases; junction bases outside the gene matches: 12. This receptor was taken from an adult who was a healthcare worker with PCR-confirmed SARS-CoV-2 infection or an uninfected control (not recorded which). Sequencing used whole blood. This chain connects TRBV6-5 to TRBJ2-1, with TRBD1 identical over 7 bases. The CDR3, as DNA: TGTGCCAGCAACGAGGGTCCGAACAGGGGGCAGTTCTTC. As protein: CASNEGPNRGQFF.